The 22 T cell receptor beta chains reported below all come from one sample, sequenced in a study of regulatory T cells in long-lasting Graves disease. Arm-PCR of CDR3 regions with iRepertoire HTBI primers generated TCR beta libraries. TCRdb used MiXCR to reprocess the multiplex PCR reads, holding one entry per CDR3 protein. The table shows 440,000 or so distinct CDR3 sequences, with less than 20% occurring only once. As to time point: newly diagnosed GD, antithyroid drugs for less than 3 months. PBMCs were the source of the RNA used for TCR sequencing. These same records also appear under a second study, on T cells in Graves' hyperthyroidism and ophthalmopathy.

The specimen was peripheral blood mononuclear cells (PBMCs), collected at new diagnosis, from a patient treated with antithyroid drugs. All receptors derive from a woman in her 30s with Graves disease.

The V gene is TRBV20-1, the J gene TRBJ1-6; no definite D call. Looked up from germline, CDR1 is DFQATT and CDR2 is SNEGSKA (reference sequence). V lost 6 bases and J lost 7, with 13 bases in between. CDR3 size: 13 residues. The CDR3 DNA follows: TGCAGTGCCGGGAACCCTAGGAATTCACCCCTCCACTTT. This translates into CSAGNPRNSPLHF.

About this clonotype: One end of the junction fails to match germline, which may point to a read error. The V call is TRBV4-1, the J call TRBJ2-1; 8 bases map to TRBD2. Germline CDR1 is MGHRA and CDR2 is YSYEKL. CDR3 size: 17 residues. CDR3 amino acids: CASSQAQYREGVNEQFF. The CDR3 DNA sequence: TGTGCCAGCAGCCAAGCGCAATACCGGGAGGGCGTCAATGAGCAGTTCTTC.

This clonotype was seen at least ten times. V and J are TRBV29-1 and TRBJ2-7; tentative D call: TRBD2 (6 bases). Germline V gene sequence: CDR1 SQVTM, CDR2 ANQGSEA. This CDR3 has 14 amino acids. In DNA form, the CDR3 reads TGCATCGGGAGAGGGACCCAACGATCCTACGAGCAGTACTTC. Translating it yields CIGRGTQRSYEQYF.

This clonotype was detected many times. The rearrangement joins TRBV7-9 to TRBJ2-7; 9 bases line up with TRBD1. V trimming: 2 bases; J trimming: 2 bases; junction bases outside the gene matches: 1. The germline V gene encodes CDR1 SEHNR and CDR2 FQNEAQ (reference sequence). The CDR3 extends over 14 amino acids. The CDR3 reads CASSLRDRAYEQYF. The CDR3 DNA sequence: TGTGCCAGCAGCTTAAGGGACAGGGCCTACGAGCAGTACTTC. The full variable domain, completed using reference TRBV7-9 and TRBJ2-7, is DTGVSQNPRHKITKRGQNVTFRCDPISEHNRLYWYRQTLGQGPEFLTYFQNEAQLEKSRLLSDRFSAERPKGSFSTLEIQRTEQGDSAMYLCASSLRDRAYEQYFGPGTRLTVT.

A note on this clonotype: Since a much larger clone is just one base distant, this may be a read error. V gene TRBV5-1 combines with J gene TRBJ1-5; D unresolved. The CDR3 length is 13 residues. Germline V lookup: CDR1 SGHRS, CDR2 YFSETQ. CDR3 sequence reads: CARSQRLLQPQHF. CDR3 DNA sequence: TGTGCCAGGAGCCAACGATTACTCCAGCCCCAGCATTTT. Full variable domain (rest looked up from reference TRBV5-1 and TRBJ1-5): KAGVTQTPRYLIKTRGQQVTLSCSPISGHRSVSWYQQTPGQGLQFLFEYFSETQRNKGNFPGRFSGRQFSNSRSEMNVSTLELGDSALYLCARSQRLLQPQHFGDGTRLSIL.

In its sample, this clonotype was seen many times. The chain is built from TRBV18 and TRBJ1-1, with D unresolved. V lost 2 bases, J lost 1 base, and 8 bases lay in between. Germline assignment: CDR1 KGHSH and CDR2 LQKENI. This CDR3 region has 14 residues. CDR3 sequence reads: CASSPGVTNTEAFF. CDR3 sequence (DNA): TGTGCCAGCTCACCAGGGGTTACGAACACTGAAGCTTTCTTT.

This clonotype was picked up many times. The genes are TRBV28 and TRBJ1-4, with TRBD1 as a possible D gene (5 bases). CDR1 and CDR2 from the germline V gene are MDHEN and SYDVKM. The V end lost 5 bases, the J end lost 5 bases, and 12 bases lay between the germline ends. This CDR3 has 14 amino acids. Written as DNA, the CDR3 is TGTGCCAGCAGTCACGGCAGGGAGAATGAAAAACTGTTTTTT. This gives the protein CASSHGRENEKLFF.

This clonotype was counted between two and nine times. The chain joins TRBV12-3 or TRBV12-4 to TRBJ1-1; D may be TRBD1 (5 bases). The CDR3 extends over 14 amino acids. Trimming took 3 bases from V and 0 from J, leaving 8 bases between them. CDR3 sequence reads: CASSFRGVNTEAFF. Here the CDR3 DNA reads TGTGCCAGCAGTTTCCGGGGGGTGAACACTGAAGCTTTCTTT.

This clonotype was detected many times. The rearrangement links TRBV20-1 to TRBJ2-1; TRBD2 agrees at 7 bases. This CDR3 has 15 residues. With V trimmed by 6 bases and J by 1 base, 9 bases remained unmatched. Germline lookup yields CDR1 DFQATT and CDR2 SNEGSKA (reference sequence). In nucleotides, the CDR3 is TGCAGTGCGGGCGAAGCGGGGTATTCCTACAATGAGCAGTTCTTC. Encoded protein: CSAGEAGYSYNEQFF.

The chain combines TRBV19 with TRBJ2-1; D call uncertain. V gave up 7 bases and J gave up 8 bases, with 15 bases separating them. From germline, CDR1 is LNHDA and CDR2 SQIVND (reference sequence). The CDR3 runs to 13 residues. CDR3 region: CASNVASTDEQFF. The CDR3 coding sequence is TGTGCCAGTAATGTCGCCTCCACAGATGAGCAGTTCTTC.

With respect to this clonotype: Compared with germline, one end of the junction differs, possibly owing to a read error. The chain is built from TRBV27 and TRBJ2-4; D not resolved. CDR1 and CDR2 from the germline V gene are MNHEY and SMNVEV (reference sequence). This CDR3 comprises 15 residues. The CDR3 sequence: CASSLLAAPKNIRYF. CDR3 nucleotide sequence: TGTGCCAGCAGTTTATTGGCCGCACCTAAAAACATTCGGTACTTC.

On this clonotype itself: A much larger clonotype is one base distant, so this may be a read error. The CDR3 nucleotides are TGTGCCAGCAGCCGACAGGGGGCGGACACCGGGGAGCTGTTTTTT. Translated: CASSRQGADTGELFF. The J gene is TRBJ2-2, the V gene TRBV9; 10 bases map to TRBD1. This CDR3 region has 15 residues. Germline assignment: CDR1 SGDLS and CDR2 YYNGEE. V shed 4 bases, J shed 3 bases, and the junction held 3 bases outside the gene matches.

The CDR3 sequence: CATSLQDRGNTGELFF. The CDR3 DNA reads TGCGCCACCTCGCTTCAGGACAGGGGGAACACCGGGGAGCTGTTTTTT. The rearrangement uses TRBV5-1 and TRBJ2-2, with TRBD1 matching 9 bases. Germline V lookup: CDR1 SGHRS, CDR2 YFSETQ. Trimming cost V 9 bases and J 1 base; bases outside gene matches: 10. This CDR3 has 16 amino acids.

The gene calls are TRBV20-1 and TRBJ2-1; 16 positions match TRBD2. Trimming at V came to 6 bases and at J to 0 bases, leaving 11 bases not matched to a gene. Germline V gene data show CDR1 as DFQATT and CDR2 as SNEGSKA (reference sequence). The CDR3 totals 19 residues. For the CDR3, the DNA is TGCAGTGCAGAGCCGGGACTAGCGGGAGGGGAAAGCTCCTACAATGAGCAGTTCTTC. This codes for CSAEPGLAGGESSYNEQFF.

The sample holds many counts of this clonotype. The DNA for the CDR3 is TGTGCCAGCAGTGAAGTCCCGGGACTTGGCTACACCTTC. Its translation is CASSEVPGLGYTF. J is TRBJ1-2 and V is TRBV6-1, with D perhaps matching TRBD1 (5 bases). Per the germline V gene, CDR1 is MNHNS and CDR2 is SASEGT. V was trimmed by 1 base and J by 7 bases, leaving 10 bases between them. The CDR3 sequence is 13 residues long.

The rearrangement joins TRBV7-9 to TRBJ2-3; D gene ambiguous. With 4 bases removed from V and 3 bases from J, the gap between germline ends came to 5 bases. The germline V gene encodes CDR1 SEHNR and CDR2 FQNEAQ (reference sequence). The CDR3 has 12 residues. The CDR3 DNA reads TGTGCCAGCAGCTGGGAAACAGATACGCAGTATTTT. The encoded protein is CASSWETDTQYF.

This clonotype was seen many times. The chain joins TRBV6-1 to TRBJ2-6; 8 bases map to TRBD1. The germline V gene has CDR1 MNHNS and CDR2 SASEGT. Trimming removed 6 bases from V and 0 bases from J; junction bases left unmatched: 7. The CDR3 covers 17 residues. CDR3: CASRGTGRLSGANVLTF. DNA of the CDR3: TGTGCCAGCAGAGGGACAGGCCGCCTCTCTGGGGCCAACGTCCTGACTTTC.

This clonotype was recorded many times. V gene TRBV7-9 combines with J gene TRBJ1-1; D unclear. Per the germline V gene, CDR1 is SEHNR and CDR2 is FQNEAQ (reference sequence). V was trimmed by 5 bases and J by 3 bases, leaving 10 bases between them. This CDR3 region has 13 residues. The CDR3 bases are TGTGCCAGCAGCCTTTCATGGGACACTGAAGCTTTCTTT. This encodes CASSLSWDTEAFF.

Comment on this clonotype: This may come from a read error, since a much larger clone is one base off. CDR3 in amino acids: CASTLDPRRGANTEAYF. Here the CDR3 DNA reads TGCGCCAGCACCCTAGACCCGAGAAGGGGCGCGAACACTGAAGCTTACTTT. The genes are TRBV5-1 and TRBJ1-1; TRBD1 might be the D (5 bases). Germline CDR1 SGHRS, CDR2 YFSETQ. The CDR3 consists of 17 residues.

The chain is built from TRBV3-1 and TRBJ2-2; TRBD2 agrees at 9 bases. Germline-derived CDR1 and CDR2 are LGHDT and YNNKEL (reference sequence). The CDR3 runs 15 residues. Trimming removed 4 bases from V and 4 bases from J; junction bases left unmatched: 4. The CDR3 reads CASSRATSGTGELFF. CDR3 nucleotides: TGTGCCAGCAGCCGCGCGACTAGCGGCACCGGGGAGCTGTTTTTT.

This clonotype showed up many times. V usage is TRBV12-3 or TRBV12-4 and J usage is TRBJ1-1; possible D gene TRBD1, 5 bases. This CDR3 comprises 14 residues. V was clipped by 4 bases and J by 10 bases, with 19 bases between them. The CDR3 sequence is CASSSSGSGLLAFF. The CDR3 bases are TGTGCCAGCAGTTCCTCCGGGTCGGGGCTTTTAGCTTTCTTT.

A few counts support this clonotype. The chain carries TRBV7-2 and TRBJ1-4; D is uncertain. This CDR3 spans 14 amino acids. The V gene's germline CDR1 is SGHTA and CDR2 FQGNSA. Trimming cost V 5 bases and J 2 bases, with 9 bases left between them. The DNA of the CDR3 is TGTGCCAGCAGCCTCTGGGAGACTAATGAAAAACTGTTTTTT. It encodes CASSLWETNEKLFF.